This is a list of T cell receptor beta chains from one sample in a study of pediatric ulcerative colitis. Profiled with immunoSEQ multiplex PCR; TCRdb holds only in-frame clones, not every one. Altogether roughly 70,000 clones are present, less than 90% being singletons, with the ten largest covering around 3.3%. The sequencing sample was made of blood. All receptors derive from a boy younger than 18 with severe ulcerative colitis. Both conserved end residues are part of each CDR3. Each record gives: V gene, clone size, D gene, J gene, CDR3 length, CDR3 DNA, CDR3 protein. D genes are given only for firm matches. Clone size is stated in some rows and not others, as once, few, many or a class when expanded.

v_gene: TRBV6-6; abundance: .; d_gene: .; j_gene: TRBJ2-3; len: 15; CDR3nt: TGTGCCAGCAGTTACAACAGGGAGGGCACAGATACGCAGTATTTT; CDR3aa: CASSYNREGTDTQYF
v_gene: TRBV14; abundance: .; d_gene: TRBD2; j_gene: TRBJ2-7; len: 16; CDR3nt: TGTGCCAGCAGCCCTCTCTTGCTGGTAGCGGGAGGCGAGCAGTACTTC; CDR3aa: CASSPLLLVAGGEQYF
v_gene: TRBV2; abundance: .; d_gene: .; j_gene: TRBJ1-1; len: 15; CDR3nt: TGTGCCAGCAGTGAATTTGGGGCCATGAACACTGAAGCTTTCTTT; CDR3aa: CASSEFGAMNTEAFF
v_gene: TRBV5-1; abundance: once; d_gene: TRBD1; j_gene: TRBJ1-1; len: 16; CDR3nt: TGCGCCAGCAGCTCAACCGGACAGGGGGCGAACACTGAAGCTTTCTTT; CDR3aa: CASSSTGQGANTEAFF
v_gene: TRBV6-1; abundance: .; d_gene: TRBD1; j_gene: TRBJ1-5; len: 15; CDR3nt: TGTGCCAGCAGTGTCCTGACAGGGAGCAATCAGCCCCAGCATTTT; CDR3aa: CASSVLTGSNQPQHF
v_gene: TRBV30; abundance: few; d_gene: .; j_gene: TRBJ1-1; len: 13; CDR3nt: TGTGCCTGGAGTCTGAACGTGAACACTGAAGCTTTCTTT; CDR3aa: CAWSLNVNTEAFF
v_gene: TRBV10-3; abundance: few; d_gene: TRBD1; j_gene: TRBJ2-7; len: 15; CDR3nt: TGTGCCATCAGCTCCTTCCGGGACAGCTACTACGAGCAGTACTTC; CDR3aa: CAISSFRDSYYEQYF
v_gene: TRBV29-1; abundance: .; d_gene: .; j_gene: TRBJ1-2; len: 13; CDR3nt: TGCAGCGCTGAACCGGACAGCTCCTATGGCTACACCTTC; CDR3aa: CSAEPDSSYGYTF
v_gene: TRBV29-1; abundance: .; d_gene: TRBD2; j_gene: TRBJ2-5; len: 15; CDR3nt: TGCAGCGTGGATGGACTAGCGGGAGTCCAAGAGACCCAGTACTTC; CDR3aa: CSVDGLAGVQETQYF
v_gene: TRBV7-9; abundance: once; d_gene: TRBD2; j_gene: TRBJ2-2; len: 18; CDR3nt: TGTGCCAGCAGCCCTGGACTAGCGGGAGTCCCGCGGACCGGGGAGCTGTTTTTT; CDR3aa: CASSPGLAGVPRTGELFF
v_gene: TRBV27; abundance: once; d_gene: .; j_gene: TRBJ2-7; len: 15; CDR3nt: TGTGCCAGCAGTTTCTCGAGGTATCCTACCTACGAGCAGTACTTC; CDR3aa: CASSFSRYPTYEQYF
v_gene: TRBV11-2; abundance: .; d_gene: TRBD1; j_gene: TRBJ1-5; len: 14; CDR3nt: TGTGCCAGCAGCTCCGGGACAGGGGTACGACCCCAGCATTTT; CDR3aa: CASSSGTGVRPQHF
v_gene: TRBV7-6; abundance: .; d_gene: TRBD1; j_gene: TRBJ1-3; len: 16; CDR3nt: TGTGCCAGCAGCTTAGCGACAGGGGGCTCTGGAAACACCATATATTTT; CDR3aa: CASSLATGGSGNTIYF
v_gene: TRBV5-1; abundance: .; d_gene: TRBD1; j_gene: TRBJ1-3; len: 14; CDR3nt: TGCGCCAGCAGCTCGGGACAGTCAGGAAACACCATATATTTT; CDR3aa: CASSSGQSGNTIYF
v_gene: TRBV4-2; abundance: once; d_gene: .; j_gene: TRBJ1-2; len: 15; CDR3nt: TGTGCCAGCAGCCAAGTTATTGAGAGTCTTGATGGCTACACCTTC; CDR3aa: CASSQVIESLDGYTF
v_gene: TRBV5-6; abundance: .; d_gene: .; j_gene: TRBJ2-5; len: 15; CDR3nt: TGTGCCAGCAGCTTCACTGGATCTATTCGGGAGACCCAGTACTTC; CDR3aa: CASSFTGSIRETQYF
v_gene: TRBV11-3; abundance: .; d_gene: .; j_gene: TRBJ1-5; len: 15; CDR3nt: TGTGCCAGCAGCTTAGAAAACTATAGCAATCAGCCCCAGCATTTT; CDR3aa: CASSLENYSNQPQHF